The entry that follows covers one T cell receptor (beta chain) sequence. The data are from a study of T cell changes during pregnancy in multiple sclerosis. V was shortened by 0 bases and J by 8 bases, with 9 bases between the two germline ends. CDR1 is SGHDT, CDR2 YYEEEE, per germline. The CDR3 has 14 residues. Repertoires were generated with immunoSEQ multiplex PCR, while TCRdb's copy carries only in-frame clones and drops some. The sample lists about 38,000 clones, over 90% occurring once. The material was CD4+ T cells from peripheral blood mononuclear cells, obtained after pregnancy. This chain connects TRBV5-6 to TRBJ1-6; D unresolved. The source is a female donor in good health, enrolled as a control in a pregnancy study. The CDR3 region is CASSLATADSPLHF. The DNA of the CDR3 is TGTGCCAGCAGCTTGGCCACAGCCGATTCACCCCTCCACTTT.